One sample yielded the 21 T cell receptor beta chains listed below, sequenced in a study of Graves' ophthalmopathy and Graves' hyperthyroidism. Beta-chain TCR CDR3 regions were amplified from RNA transcripts. RT-PCR with HTBI primers came first, then second-round multiplex PCR. MiXCR, applied by TCRdb to the multiplex PCR reads, yields one record per CDR3 protein. The sample holds hundreds of thousands of distinct CDR3 sequences, under 25% seen once. Material for sequencing was peripheral blood. These receptors were collected from a woman between 18 and 30 years old with stable Graves' hyperthyroidism.

In this sample, this clonotype turned up many times. DNA of the CDR3: TGTGCCAGCACCCAAAGGTGGGGGAGCATCACTGAAGCTTTCTTT. Translating gives CASTQRWGSITEAFF. The chain carries TRBV12-3 or TRBV12-4 and TRBJ1-1; tentatively, D is TRBD1 (5 bases). V lost 7 bases, J lost 4 bases, and 19 bases lay in between. The CDR3 sequence is 15 residues long.

This sequence joins TRBV27 and TRBJ1-2; D is undetermined. Germline CDR1 MNHEY, CDR2 SMNVEV (reference sequence). V was trimmed by 4 bases and J by 2 bases, leaving 17 bases between them. The CDR3 consists of 16 residues. CDR3 sequence (DNA): TGTGCCAGCAGTTCCCTCGGTCTCGAAAGGAACTATGGCTACACCTTC. The encoded protein is CASSSLGLERNYGYTF.

This clonotype was detected ten times or more. The genes are TRBV2 and TRBJ2-5; D not certain. The CDR3 runs to 13 residues. The V end lost 1 base, the J end lost 5 bases, and 8 bases lay between the germline ends. Germline values: CDR1 SNHLY, CDR2 FYNNEI. CDR3 sequence (DNA): TGTGCCAGCAGTGAAGGCAGGTGGGAGACCCAGTACTTC. It specifies CASSEGRWETQYF.

This clonotype was picked up many times. The CDR3 nucleotides read TGTGCCACCGCAGTTGGGACAGGTCGAGGAACCCAGTACTTC. Translation: CATAVGTGRGTQYF. The chain combines TRBV27 with TRBJ2-5; 8 positions match TRBD1. This CDR3 spans 14 amino acids. V shed 10 bases and J 8 bases; nucleotides not matched to a gene: 15. From germline, CDR1 is MNHEY and CDR2 SMNVEV (reference sequence).

The V call is TRBV20-1, the J call TRBJ1-2; D is unclear. The CDR3 spans 14 residues. Germline values: CDR1 DFQATT, CDR2 SNEGSKA (reference sequence). Trimming stripped 5 bases from V and 3 bases from J, with 16 bases between. The DNA of the CDR3 is TGCAGTGCTCCCGACCCCAACAGCGACTATGGCTACACCTTC. Protein product: CSAPDPNSDYGYTF.

V gene TRBV2 combines with J gene TRBJ1-2; TRBD1 is a possible D gene (5 bases). This CDR3 is built from 14 residues. The V gene's germline CDR1 is SNHLY and CDR2 FYNNEI. V was clipped by 7 bases and J by 2 bases, with 14 bases between them. The CDR3 spells CASNYGHSNYGYTF. The CDR3 bases are TGTGCCAGCAATTACGGACACTCCAACTATGGCTACACCTTC.

In this sample, this clonotype turned up many times. This sequence joins TRBV5-4 and TRBJ1-1, with 7 bases identical to TRBD1. V lost 0 bases and J lost 12; bases outside the gene matches: 8. CDR3 length: 13 amino acids. The germline V gene encodes CDR1 SGHNT and CDR2 YYREEE (reference sequence). The CDR3 reads CASSLGQGGSTFF. The CDR3 DNA is TGTGCCAGCAGCTTGGGGCAGGGGGGTTCGACTTTCTTT.

This clonotype was recorded many times. The genes are TRBV6-1 and TRBJ1-6; tentative D call: TRBD1 (5 bases). The V end lost 8 bases, the J end lost 8 bases, and 13 bases lay between the germline ends. The CDR3 has 13 residues. Germline V CDR1 and CDR2: MNHNS, SASEGT. CDR3 in amino acids: CASHRRADSPLHF. CDR3 sequence (DNA): TGTGCCAGCCACAGGCGTGCGGATTCACCCCTCCACTTT.

This clonotype was observed many times. V is TRBV20-1 and J is TRBJ2-6; a weak D match, TRBD2 (6 bases). Germline CDR1 is DFQATT and CDR2 is SNEGSKA (reference sequence). The V gene lost 3 bases and the J gene lost 0 bases, with 12 bases spanning the gap. The length of the CDR3 is 16 residues. The CDR3 protein is CSASGGEGSGANVLTF. The CDR3 bases are TGCAGTGCTAGCGGGGGTGAGGGCTCTGGGGCCAACGTCCTGACTTTC.

V and J are TRBV4-3 and TRBJ1-5; tentative D call: TRBD1 (5 bases). Germline assignment: CDR1 LGHNA and CDR2 YSLEER. The CDR3 is 15 residues long. V lost 0 bases, J lost 4 bases, and 10 bases lay in between. This CDR3 reads CASSQDPAGNQPQHF. The CDR3 DNA is TGCGCCAGCAGCCAAGATCCGGCAGGGAATCAGCCCCAGCATTTT.

J is TRBJ1-2 and V is TRBV6-1; D is undetermined. V was shortened by 7 bases and J by 6 bases, with 24 bases between the two germline ends. CDR3 length equals 16 residues. The germline CDR1 and CDR2 sequences are MNHNS and SASEGT. DNA for the CDR3: TGTGCCAGCACAGCGTTTTCGGAGACTGGATTCGATGGCTACACCTTC. Protein product: CASTAFSETGFDGYTF.

This clonotype has a count of ten or more. V usage is TRBV6-5 and J usage is TRBJ2-7; TRBD1 agrees at 9 bases. The CDR3 is made up of 16 amino acids. The germline V gene encodes CDR1 MNHEY and CDR2 SVGAGI. The J segment lost 2 bases and the V segment lost 7 bases, leaving 12 bases of the junction unmatched. Here the CDR3 reads CASTLPSDRGTYEQYF. CDR3 nucleotide sequence: TGTGCCAGCACCTTACCGAGCGACAGGGGGACCTACGAGCAGTACTTC.

The chain combines TRBV20-1 with TRBJ2-7; possibly TRBD2 for D (6 bases). The CDR3 covers 11 residues. V was cut by 6 bases and J by 6 bases, with 12 bases left in between. The V gene's germline CDR1 is DFQATT and CDR2 SNEGSKA (reference sequence). This CDR3 reads CSASTSFEQYF. In DNA, the CDR3 is TGCAGTGCGTCCACTAGCTTCGAGCAGTACTTC.

The chain has TRBV11-2 and TRBJ2-2, with TRBD1 as a possible D gene (5 bases). V was clipped by 2 bases and J by 6 bases, with 13 bases between them. The CDR3 is 15 amino acids. The germline gives CDR1 SGHAT, CDR2 FQNNGV. Here the CDR3 reads CASSLFLLGPGELFF. For the CDR3, the DNA is TGTGCCAGCAGCTTATTTCTATTGGGGCCCGGGGAGCTGTTTTTT.

This clonotype has just a few counts. One end of the junction does not line up with germline, which may come from a read error. This sequence joins TRBV7-3 and TRBJ2-4; tentatively, D is TRBD1 (6 bases). The CDR3 loop spans 16 amino acids. Germline V gene data show CDR1 as SGHTA and CDR2 as FQGTGA. The chain's CDR3 is CASSLVIGTGRNIKYF. CDR3 coding DNA: TGTGCCAGCAGCTTAGTGATAGGCACAGGGAGAAACATTAAGTACTTC.

The CDR3 here is CASSAERLSSGANVLTF. CDR3 DNA: TGTGCCAGCAGCGCGGAAAGGCTAAGCTCTGGGGCCAACGTCCTGACTTTC. The chain has TRBV11-2 and TRBJ2-6, with D unclear. V gave up 5 bases and J gave up 0 bases, with 14 bases separating them. The CDR3 length is 17 residues. Per the germline V gene, CDR1 is SGHAT and CDR2 is FQNNGV.

The table lists this clonotype with many counts. The gene calls are TRBV15 and TRBJ1-2; no clear D. V was cut by 0 bases and J by 2 bases, with 4 bases left in between. CDR1 and CDR2 from the germline V gene are LNHNV and YYDKDF (reference sequence). The CDR3 is 13 residues long. CDR3 loop: CATSREGNYGYTF. Here the CDR3 DNA reads TGTGCCACCAGCAGAGAAGGGAACTATGGCTACACCTTC. The full variable domain, completed using reference TRBV15 and TRBJ1-2, is DAMVIQNPRYQVTQFGKPVTLSCSQTLNHNVMYWYQQKSSQAPKLLFHYYDKDFNNEADTPDNFQSRRPNTSFCFLDIRSPGLGDTAMYLCATSREGNYGYTFGSGTRLTVV.

This clonotype showed up many times. CDR3 in amino acids: CASSPIGGSYEQYF. The DNA for the CDR3 is TGTGCCAGCAGCCCGATAGGGGGATCGTACGAGCAGTACTTC. The J gene is TRBJ2-7, the V gene TRBV27, with D perhaps matching TRBD1 (6 bases). CDR3 size: 14 residues. Between the trimmed V and J ends, which lost 6 bases and 4 bases, there was a span of 16 bases. CDR1 is MNHEY and CDR2 is SMNVEV in the germline V gene (reference sequence).

This clonotype was recorded many times. The rearrangement links TRBV19 to TRBJ1-2; D is unclear. The CDR3 loop spans 14 amino acids. The germline CDR1 and CDR2 sequences are LNHDA and SQIVND (reference sequence). In DNA form, the CDR3 reads TGTGCTGCGCGGGAGAAGGGAAAGTCTGATGGCTACACCTTC. This encodes CAAREKGKSDGYTF.

The rearrangement links TRBV6-1 to TRBJ2-7; D may be TRBD1 or TRBD2 (5 bases each). The CDR3 contains 15 residues. The V gene's germline CDR1 is MNHNS and CDR2 SASEGT. V was pared by 5 bases and J by 0 bases, with 14 bases between. The CDR3 nucleotides are TGTGCCAGCAGTACCTACGGGACCTTCTCCTACGAGCAGTACTTC. Translating gives CASSTYGTFSYEQYF.

This clonotype was observed at least ten times. V usage is TRBV28 and J usage is TRBJ1-1; no reliable D call. Germline-derived CDR1 and CDR2 are MDHEN and SYDVKM. V lost 6 bases and J 5 bases, leaving 10 bases between the germline ends. The CDR3 sequence is 12 residues long. CDR3 coding DNA: TGTGCCAGCAGGCCTGGTGGGACTGAAGCTTTCTTT. It codes for CASRPGGTEAFF.